The present entry profiles one T cell receptor beta chain with its context. Its cognate antigen is unknown. The ends were cut back, 0 bases at V and 4 bases at J, with 8 bases in the middle. The CDR3 sequence is 14 residues long. CDR1 and CDR2 (germline): SGDLS, YYNGEE. This entry belongs to a study of cytomegalovirus exposure and HLA in healthy donors. Study findings and constraints: The authors enumerated 150 to 200 TCR beta chains as linked to cytomegalovirus.

Clones were read by immunoSEQ multiplex PCR, and TCRdb kept only the in-frame ones, dropping some. The repertoire holds 150,000 to 200,000 clones, with roughly 85% as singletons. This clonotype originated in a young man in good health and CMV-seropositive. The sequencing sample was made of PBMCs. The chain employs TRBV9 and TRBJ1-3, with TRBD1 as a possible D gene (5 bases). This CDR3 reads CASSVAGNGNTIYF. The DNA of the CDR3 is TGTGCCAGCAGCGTAGCAGGGAACGGAAACACCATATATTTT.